This entry features one T cell receptor (beta chain) sequence. Its antigen is not identified. This entry is derived from a study of cytomegalovirus exposure and HLA in healthy donors. Study at large: Within the Caucasian-associated ancestry cluster were more than 75% of the roughly 430 genotyped donors.

The trim removed 6 bases at V and 1 base at J, leaving 4 bases unmatched. Germline V CDR1 and CDR2: SNHLY, FYNNEI. The length of the CDR3 is 15 residues. The primer mix had 60 Vbeta and 13 Jbeta primers. Method: immunoSEQ multiplex PCR; TCRdb's copy keeps in-frame clones and lacks some. The table has approximately 140,000 clones, approximately 80% seen once. The study, taken as a whole, reports: It was assumed in the presence/absence analyses that sequencing depth was roughly uniform across donors. Most TCR sequences were seen very rarely across donors, but some public TCRs occurred in many.

This receptor was identified in a girl aged 2-9 years in good health and CMV-seronegative. V and J are TRBV2 and TRBJ1-5; 9 bases align to TRBD1. Sequencing input: PBMCs. The CDR3 bases are TGTGCCAGCAGCCCGGGACAGGGCAGCAATCAGCCCCAGCATTTT. Translating gives CASSPGQGSNQPQHF.